The rows below give T cell receptor beta chains drawn from one sample of a study of neurological immune-mediated disorders. TCRdb independently ran MiXCR on the 5' RACE reads; one entry per CDR3 protein. The data contain about 41,000 distinct CDR3 sequences, around 2.5% of them seen just once; the ten biggest clones take up around 12%. The sequenced material came from PBMCs. These receptors were obtained from a man aged 25-40 years with multiple sclerosis. CDR3s include the opening cysteine and the closing phenylalanine or tryptophan. D genes are given only for firm matches. Clone size is given for some rows only: seen once, a few or many times, or a class if the clone is expanded.

D gene: .
J gene: TRBJ2-2
clone size: many
V gene: TRBV7-2
CDR3 DNA: TGTGCCAGCAGCTGGAGGGGGGGGGCCCCCACCGGGGAGCTGTTTTTT
CDR3 protein: CASSWRGGAPTGELFF

D gene: .
J gene: TRBJ1-6
clone size: many
V gene: TRBV11-2
CDR3 DNA: TGTGCCAGCAGCTTAGCGGGTTCACCCCTCCACTTT
CDR3 protein: CASSLAGSPLHF

D gene: .
J gene: TRBJ1-5
clone size: many
V gene: TRBV20-1
CDR3 DNA: TGCAGTGCTAGAGATCGAATGAGGGGAAGCAATCAGCCCCAGCATTTT
CDR3 protein: CSARDRMRGSNQPQHF

D gene: .
J gene: TRBJ2-7
clone size: many
V gene: TRBV20-1
CDR3 DNA: TGCAGTGCTCGCACCCGCTTCCGGGACCTGTCCGAGCAGTACTTC
CDR3 protein: CSARTRFRDLSEQYF

D gene: .
J gene: TRBJ2-1
clone size: .
V gene: TRBV11-1
CDR3 DNA: TGTGCCAGCAGCCCTCGGACCAAAATGTATGAGCAGTTCTTC
CDR3 protein: CASSPRTKMYEQFF

D gene: TRBD2
J gene: TRBJ2-1
clone size: many
V gene: TRBV20-1
CDR3 DNA: TGCAGTGCTAGGGGACTAGTGGTGGTCAATGAGCAGTTCTTC
CDR3 protein: CSARGLVVVNEQFF

D gene: .
J gene: TRBJ1-6
clone size: .
V gene: TRBV3-1
CDR3 DNA: TGTGCCAGCAGCCAAGGACAGAGCAATTCAACCCTCAACTTT
CDR3 protein: CASSQGQSNSTLNF

D gene: .
J gene: TRBJ1-2
clone size: many
V gene: TRBV10-1
CDR3 DNA: TGCGCCAGCAGTGATAGTAGGGGTAACTATGGCTACACCTTC
CDR3 protein: CASSDSRGNYGYTF

D gene: TRBD1
J gene: TRBJ2-3
clone size: many
V gene: TRBV20-1
CDR3 DNA: TGCAGTGCTAGAAGGGGGCTCGATACGCAGTATTTT
CDR3 protein: CSARRGLDTQYF

D gene: .
J gene: TRBJ1-1
clone size: many
V gene: TRBV20-1
CDR3 DNA: TGCAGTGCTAGAAGGGGGGCCCTGAACACTGAAGCTTTCTTT
CDR3 protein: CSARRGALNTEAFF

D gene: .
J gene: TRBJ2-2
clone size: many
V gene: TRBV5-1
CDR3 DNA: TGCGCCAGCAGCTTGGACAGCTTGACCGGGGAGCTGTTTTTT
CDR3 protein: CASSLDSLTGELFF

D gene: TRBD1
J gene: TRBJ2-2
clone size: many
V gene: TRBV20-1
CDR3 DNA: TGCAGTGCTAGAGAGAGACAGGGAACCGGGGAGCTGTTTTTT
CDR3 protein: CSARERQGTGELFF

D gene: TRBD2
J gene: TRBJ2-5
clone size: many
V gene: TRBV7-2
CDR3 DNA: TGTGCCAGCAGCTTAGGGACGCGACTAGCGGGATGGGAGACCCAGTACTTC
CDR3 protein: CASSLGTRLAGWETQYF

D gene: .
J gene: TRBJ2-1
clone size: many
V gene: TRBV20-1
CDR3 DNA: TGCAGTGCTAGGCTCAATGAGCAGTTCTTC
CDR3 protein: CSARLNEQFF

D gene: TRBD1
J gene: TRBJ2-7
clone size: many
V gene: TRBV10-3
CDR3 DNA: TGTGCCATCAGCCCGGACAGGGGGCCCTACGAGCAGTACTTC
CDR3 protein: CAISPDRGPYEQYF

D gene: TRBD1
J gene: TRBJ2-6
clone size: medium-sized
V gene: TRBV10-2
CDR3 DNA: TGCGCCAGCAGTGAGTCTGGACAGGATTTTTCTGGGGCCAACGTCCTGACTTTC
CDR3 protein: CASSESGQDFSGANVLTF

D gene: .
J gene: TRBJ1-5
clone size: .
V gene: TRBV28
CDR3 DNA: TGTGCCAGCAGTCTGGGGCCCGGGAGGGTGGGCGGCAATCAGCCCCAGCATTTT
CDR3 protein: CASSLGPGRVGGNQPQHF

D gene: .
J gene: TRBJ1-2
clone size: many
V gene: TRBV20-1
CDR3 DNA: TGCAGGTCAGGGGAAAACTATGGCTACACCTTC
CDR3 protein: CRSGENYGYTF

D gene: .
J gene: TRBJ2-7
clone size: many
V gene: TRBV7-6
CDR3 DNA: TGTGCCAGCAGCTTAGGACAGCTTTCCTACGAGCAGTACTTC
CDR3 protein: CASSLGQLSYEQYF

D gene: TRBD1
J gene: TRBJ2-7
clone size: .
V gene: TRBV19
CDR3 DNA: TGTGCCAGTAGTCTCGGGACAGGGGGCAACGAGCAGTACTTC
CDR3 protein: CASSLGTGGNEQYF

D gene: .
J gene: TRBJ1-2
clone size: many
V gene: TRBV12-3/TRBV12-4
CDR3 DNA: TGTGCCAGCAGTTTTGCCGAAACTGGGGACGGCTACACCTTC
CDR3 protein: CASSFAETGDGYTF

D gene: TRBD2
J gene: TRBJ2-1
clone size: .
V gene: TRBV20-1
CDR3 DNA: TGCAGTGCTACCGGGACTACCACCTACAATGAGCAGTTCTTC
CDR3 protein: CSATGTTTYNEQFF

D gene: TRBD2
J gene: TRBJ2-1
clone size: many
V gene: TRBV20-1
CDR3 DNA: TGCACCGTCGGGCGGGGGGGCCGCTACAATGAGCAGTTCTTC
CDR3 protein: CTVGRGGRYNEQFF

D gene: .
J gene: TRBJ1-1
clone size: many
V gene: TRBV6-5
CDR3 DNA: TGTGCCAGCAGCCGTACCGGGACTCCGGACACTGAAGCTTTCTTT
CDR3 protein: CASSRTGTPDTEAFF

D gene: TRBD2
J gene: TRBJ2-7
clone size: many
V gene: TRBV10-2
CDR3 DNA: TGCGCCAGCAGTGGGGGCGGGGGTCCTAACGAGCAGTACTTC
CDR3 protein: CASSGGGGPNEQYF

D gene: TRBD2
J gene: TRBJ2-3
clone size: many
V gene: TRBV7-2
CDR3 DNA: TGTGCCAGCAGCTTAGCGGCAACTAGCGGTACAGATACGCAGTATTTT
CDR3 protein: CASSLAATSGTDTQYF

D gene: .
J gene: TRBJ1-1
clone size: many
V gene: TRBV6-5
CDR3 DNA: TGTGCCAGCACTGAACGGATGAACACTGAAGCTTTCTTT
CDR3 protein: CASTERMNTEAFF

D gene: .
J gene: TRBJ2-7
clone size: few
V gene: TRBV5-4
CDR3 DNA: TGTGCCAGCACCCAGGGTATGGGGGCTTCCTACGAGCAGTACTTC
CDR3 protein: CASTQGMGASYEQYF

D gene: TRBD1
J gene: TRBJ1-5
clone size: many
V gene: TRBV20-1
CDR3 DNA: TGCAGTGCTAGGACAGGGGGCGCGGGTCAGCCCCAGCATTTT
CDR3 protein: CSARTGGAGQPQHF

D gene: TRBD2
J gene: TRBJ2-1
clone size: many
V gene: TRBV5-1
CDR3 DNA: TGCGCCAGCAGCCCAGCTAGCGGGAGGGCCAGTCAGTTCTTC
CDR3 protein: CASSPASGRASQFF

D gene: TRBD1
J gene: TRBJ2-7
clone size: many
V gene: TRBV7-6
CDR3 DNA: TGTGCCAGCAGCGATACCCGGGACAGGGCCTACGAGCAGTACTTC
CDR3 protein: CASSDTRDRAYEQYF

D gene: TRBD1
J gene: TRBJ1-1
clone size: many
V gene: TRBV7-6
CDR3 DNA: TGTGCCAGCAGCTTAGATCAGGGGGCCACTGAAGCTTTCTTT
CDR3 protein: CASSLDQGATEAFF

D gene: TRBD1
J gene: TRBJ2-7
clone size: many
V gene: TRBV7-9
CDR3 DNA: TGTGCCAGCAGCTTTGAAGGGGGCAGGACCTACGAGCAGTACTTC
CDR3 protein: CASSFEGGRTYEQYF

D gene: TRBD1
J gene: TRBJ1-1
clone size: many
V gene: TRBV20-1
CDR3 DNA: TGCAGTGCTCAACCCAGGGGGAGAAACACTGAAGCTTTCTTT
CDR3 protein: CSAQPRGRNTEAFF

D gene: TRBD2
J gene: TRBJ2-1
clone size: few
V gene: TRBV10-2
CDR3 DNA: TGCGCCAGCAGTGACGGCGGGGGGCCATACAATGAGCAGTTCTTC
CDR3 protein: CASSDGGGPYNEQFF

D gene: .
J gene: TRBJ2-1
clone size: many
V gene: TRBV7-9
CDR3 DNA: TGTGCCAGCAGCCCCCGGGACATCCACAATGAGCAGTTCTTC
CDR3 protein: CASSPRDIHNEQFF

D gene: .
J gene: TRBJ1-1
clone size: many
V gene: TRBV5-1
CDR3 DNA: TGCGCCAGCAGCCTAAGTCCTCATACTGAAGCTTTCTTT
CDR3 protein: CASSLSPHTEAFF

D gene: .
J gene: TRBJ2-2
clone size: many
V gene: TRBV6-4
CDR3 DNA: TGTGCCAGCAGTGAGGGGAACACCGGGGAGCTGTTTTTT
CDR3 protein: CASSEGNTGELFF

D gene: .
J gene: TRBJ2-7
clone size: many
V gene: TRBV4-2
CDR3 DNA: TGTGCCAGCAGCCAAGAAGGGCTCGATTCCGTCGAGCAGTACTTC
CDR3 protein: CASSQEGLDSVEQYF

D gene: .
J gene: TRBJ2-1
clone size: .
V gene: TRBV20-1
CDR3 DNA: TGCAGTGCCCCTCCCTTGGCAGGCTACAATGAGCAGTTCTTC
CDR3 protein: CSAPPLAGYNEQFF

D gene: .
J gene: TRBJ2-2
clone size: many
V gene: TRBV21-1
CDR3 DNA: TGTGCCAGCAGCAAAGACCCCAGCTCGAACACCGGGGAGCTGTTTTTT
CDR3 protein: CASSKDPSSNTGELFF

D gene: TRBD1
J gene: TRBJ2-5
clone size: few
V gene: TRBV19
CDR3 DNA: TGTGCCAGTACCTCGGACAGGGGTACGGAGACCCAGTACTTC
CDR3 protein: CASTSDRGTETQYF

D gene: TRBD2
J gene: TRBJ2-3
clone size: many
V gene: TRBV28
CDR3 DNA: TGTGCCAGCACTAGCGGGGGCACAGATACGCAGTATTTT
CDR3 protein: CASTSGGTDTQYF

D gene: TRBD2
J gene: TRBJ2-1
clone size: many
V gene: TRBV14
CDR3 DNA: TGTGCCAGCAGCCAACTACGGGAGGCTGAGCAGTTCTTC
CDR3 protein: CASSQLREAEQFF